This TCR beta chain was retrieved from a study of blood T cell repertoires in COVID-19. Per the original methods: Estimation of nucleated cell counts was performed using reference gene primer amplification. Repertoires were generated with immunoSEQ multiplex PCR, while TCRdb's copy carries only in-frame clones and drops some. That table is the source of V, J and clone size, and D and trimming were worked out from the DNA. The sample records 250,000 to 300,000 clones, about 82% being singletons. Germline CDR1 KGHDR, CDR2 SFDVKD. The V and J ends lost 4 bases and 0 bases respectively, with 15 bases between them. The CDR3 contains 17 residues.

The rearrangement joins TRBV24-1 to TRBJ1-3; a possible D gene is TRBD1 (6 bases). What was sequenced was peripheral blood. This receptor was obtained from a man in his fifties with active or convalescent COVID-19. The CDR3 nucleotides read TGTGCCACCAGTGACTCTACAGGGCACTTCTCTGGAAACACCATATATTTT. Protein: CATSDSTGHFSGNTIYF.